The clone carrying this T cell receptor beta chain was recorded many times. What it binds is unknown. Exclusion of patients followed from uncontrolled infection, other autoimmune disease, pregnancy or lactation. The V gene end was trimmed by 3 bases and the J gene end by 4 bases; junction bases not matched to a gene: 5. CDR3 length: 14 amino acids. CDR1 and CDR2 from the germline V gene are SGHTA and FQGNSA. The record originates from a study of T cells in Graves' hyperthyroidism and ophthalmopathy. Study-level background: Peripheral blood samples were taken at initial diagnosis, prior to any treatment. Study-level points and caveats: A model built on 13 V-J features separated ophthalmopathy from stable hyperthyroidism. The model identified upcoming ophthalmopathy a median approximately 6.5 months ahead of onset.

Researchers amplified the TCR beta CDR3 regions from RNA transcripts. When the TCR CDR3 underwent first-round RT-PCR, the HTBI primer set was used. TCRdb recomputed calls from the multiplex PCR reads with MiXCR, one row per CDR3 protein. This sample has approximately 690,000 distinct CDR3 sequences; roughly 15% occur once, and the top ten carry about an eighth. The specimen was blood. The source is a woman aged 45 to 65 with Graves' ophthalmopathy. The chain combines TRBV7-2 with TRBJ2-5; TRBD2 matches 7 bases. As DNA, the CDR3 is TGTGCCAGCAGCTTCGGCGGCGGGAGAGAGACCCAGTACTTC. It specifies CASSFGGGRETQYF.